This paragraph reports one T cell receptor (beta chain). Its antigen is not identified. The data derive from a study of T-cell reconstitution after alpha-beta-depleted transplantation in children. CDR3 length: 13 amino acids. The germline CDR1 and CDR2 sequences are MDHEN and SYDVKM. V lost 11 bases and J 8 bases, leaving 21 bases between the germline ends. Study results and limitations: Surviving recipient T cells and intrathymic progenitors accounted for some patients' high TCRbeta diversity at day 60. T-cell counts and diversity at one year following transplant were attributed mainly to newly produced T cells.

This sample's TCRbeta library carried unique molecular identifier barcodes. TCRdb independently ran MiXCR on the PCR reads; one entry per CDR3 protein. Of under 750,000 distinct CDR3 sequences in the sample, 20% to 25% were seen once. The J gene is TRBJ1-2, the V gene TRBV28; TRBD1 is a possible D gene (5 bases). Sequences were derived from PBMCs, mostly from graft donor cells, sampled 360 days after TCRalphabeta/CD19-depleted stem cell transplant. The TCR originated in a boy in the first two years of life who had a stem cell transplant for acute myeloid leukemia, so the T cells may come from the graft donor. The chain's CDR3 is CAGAWGGLEGYTF. CDR3 DNA sequence: TGTGCCGGAGCCTGGGGGGGGTTGGAGGGCTACACCTTC.